The clone carrying this TCR beta chain was detected only once. The record originates from a study of blood T cell repertoires in COVID-19. Study in general: The United States, Italy and Spain supplied acute and convalescent COVID-19 samples. From T cells, B-cell-depleted T cells, or PBMCs came the material, which was cDNA or gDNA.

Generated by immunoSEQ multiplex PCR, the TCRdb table keeps only in-frame clones and is missing some. The repertoire holds roughly 100,000 clones, with almost 90% as singletons. V was clipped by 5 bases and J by 0 bases, with 16 bases between them. This CDR3 spans 15 amino acids. CDR1 SQVTM and CDR2 ANQGSEA come from the germline V gene. The sequence was obtained from a human donor in a cohort sampled during active COVID-19. Specimen: peripheral blood. The chain has TRBV29-1 and TRBJ1-1, with TRBD1 as a possible D gene (6 bases). As DNA, the CDR3 is TGCAGCGTTCGGATAGGGGGAGCTATGAACACTGAAGCTTTCTTT. Its translation is CSVRIGGAMNTEAFF. The full variable domain, with the rest looked up from reference TRBV29-1 and TRBJ1-1, is SAVISQKPSRDICQRGTSLTIQCQVDSQVTMMFWYRQQPGQSLTLIATANQGSEATYESGFVIDKFPISRPNLTFSTLTVSNMSPEDSSIYLCSVRIGGAMNTEAFFGQGTRLTVV.